These 14 T cell receptor beta chains originate from one sample sequenced in a study of beta chain features in type 1 diabetes. Study findings and constraints: TCRB CDR3s from Type 1 diabetes patients were moderately but significantly shorter in all four CD4+ subsets.

The sequenced template was cDNA made from the entire isolated RNA. Clones were read by immunoSEQ multiplex PCR, and TCRdb kept only the in-frame ones, dropping some. The sample lists over 300,000 clones; approximately 9.9% were seen once. The antigens of these receptors remain unknown. The sample consisted of central memory CD4+ T cells from blood. The receptors here all came from a man aged 25 to 40 with type 1 diabetes.

This clone was found a few times. The chain carries TRBV28 and TRBJ1-2, with 8 bases aligning to TRBD1. Trimming removed 6 bases from V and 7 bases from J; junction bases left unmatched: 10. CDR3 length: 14 residues. The germline gives CDR1 MDHEN, CDR2 SYDVKM. DNA of the CDR3: TGTGCCAGCAGCCTCGGAGGACAGGGAGGTGGCTACACCTTC. Protein sequence: CASSLGGQGGGYTF.

This clone was seen a few times. This sequence joins TRBV7-2 and TRBJ2-5; D ambiguous. The germline gives CDR1 SGHTA, CDR2 FQGNSA. The CDR3 runs 14 residues. V was clipped by 1 base and J by 1 base, with 7 bases between them. Here the CDR3 reads CASSLERLQETQYF. The CDR3 nucleotides are TGTGCCAGCAGCTTAGAGAGACTCCAAGAGACCCAGTACTTC.

The table lists this clone with many counts. This chain uses TRBV7-2 with TRBJ1-4; 8 nucleotides align to TRBD1. Trimming at V came to 1 base and at J to 11 bases, leaving 3 bases not matched to a gene. CDR1 and CDR2 (germline): SGHTA, FQGNSA. The CDR3 loop spans 13 amino acids. The CDR3 is CASSLGTGTKLFF. The CDR3 coding sequence is TGTGCCAGCAGCTTAGGGACAGGGACGAAACTGTTTTTT.

This rearrangement joins TRBV2 to TRBJ1-5; D is uncertain. Germline V gene sequence: CDR1 SNHLY, CDR2 FYNNEI. This CDR3 region has 12 residues. Trimming took off 2 bases at V and 6 bases at J, with 5 bases between the two ends. CDR3 in DNA: TGTGCCAGCAGTGAAACCGTTCAGCCCCAGCATTTT. The encoded protein is CASSETVQPQHF. Together with reference TRBV2 and TRBJ1-5, the CDR3 gives the full variable domain: EPEVTQTPSHQVTQMGQEVILRCVPISNHLYFYWYRQILGQKVEFLVSFYNNEISEKSEIFDDQFSVERPDGSNFTLKIRSTKLEDSAMYFCASSETVQPQHFGDGTRLSIL.

The genes are TRBV15 and TRBJ2-3, with 10 positions matching TRBD1. V gave up 0 bases and J gave up 4 bases; unmatched junction bases: 7. The CDR3 length is 17 residues. Germline V gives CDR1 LNHNV, CDR2 YYDKDF (reference sequence). CDR3 sequence reads: CATSRDRGTGEADTQYF. Written as DNA, the CDR3 is TGTGCCACCAGCAGAGATCGGGGGACAGGGGAAGCAGATACGCAGTATTTT.

This clone showed up just a few times. V is TRBV6-5 and J is TRBJ2-3, with 9 bases fitting TRBD1. The CDR3 extends over 14 amino acids. Per the germline V gene, CDR1 is MNHEY and CDR2 is SVGAGI. The ends lost 5 bases at V and 3 bases at J; junction bases unmatched: 3. The CDR3 spells CASSDGTGTDTQYF. For the CDR3, the DNA is TGTGCCAGCAGTGACGGGACAGGGACAGATACGCAGTATTTT.

The V and J genes are TRBV7-2 and TRBJ2-7; 7 bases match TRBD1. Germline V CDR1 and CDR2: SGHTA, FQGNSA. Losses at the gene ends were 5 bases for V and 0 bases for J; bases not matched to a gene: 7. The CDR3 spans 15 residues. The CDR3 region has the DNA TGTGCCAGCAGCAGCCCGGACAGGCGCTCCTACGAGCAGTACTTC. It is translated as CASSSPDRRSYEQYF.

This clone occurred a few times. The V and J genes are TRBV7-2 and TRBJ2-1, with 10 bases lining up with TRBD2. The germline CDR1 and CDR2 sequences are SGHTA and FQGNSA. Germline trimming cut 5 bases from V and 7 bases from J; bases unmatched to any gene: 11. The CDR3 spans 16 residues. The CDR3 sequence is CASSRGAGTSENEQFF. In nucleotides, the CDR3 is TGTGCCAGCAGCCGAGGCGCGGGGACTAGCGAGAATGAGCAGTTCTTC.

In its sample, this clone was seen a few times. The chain is built from TRBV4-3 and TRBJ1-5, with a tentative D call TRBD1 (5 bases). CDR1 LGHNA and CDR2 YSLEER come from the germline V gene. Trimming took off 0 bases at V and 5 bases at J, with 17 bases between the two ends. CDR3 length: 17 residues. The CDR3 region is CASSQDPAGTSYQPQHF. In DNA form, the CDR3 reads TGCGCCAGCAGCCAAGATCCAGCGGGGACGAGCTATCAGCCCCAGCATTTT.

The J gene is TRBJ1-1, the V gene TRBV28; D is ambiguous. The germline gives CDR1 MDHEN, CDR2 SYDVKM. V lost 3 bases, J lost 3 bases, and 5 bases lay in between. This CDR3 region has 12 residues. The CDR3 nucleotides read TGTGCCAGCAGTTTGGTGGACACTGAAGCTTTCTTT. This translates into CASSLVDTEAFF. Using reference TRBV28 and TRBJ1-1 for the parts outside the CDR3, the full variable domain is DVKVTQSSRYLVKRTGEKVFLECVQDMDHENMFWYRQDPGLGLRLIYFSYDVKMKEKGDIPEGYSVSREKKERFSLILESASTNQTSMYLCASSLVDTEAFFGQGTRLTVV.

This clone was counted only a few times. The chain combines TRBV7-9 with TRBJ2-5; 8 bases are a match to TRBD1. The CDR3 sequence is 14 residues long. Germline values: CDR1 SEHNR, CDR2 FQNEAQ (reference sequence). The trim removed 3 bases at V and 3 bases at J, leaving 3 bases unmatched. The CDR3 is CASSFSTGEETQYF. In DNA form, the CDR3 reads TGTGCCAGCAGCTTCTCGACAGGGGAAGAGACCCAGTACTTC.

There are a few counts of this clone. V is TRBV14 and J is TRBJ2-5; TRBD1 aligns across 12 bases. V lost 4 bases to trimming and J lost 5 bases; unmatched junction nucleotides: 8. The V gene's germline CDR1 is SGHDN and CDR2 FVKESK. CDR3 length: 16 residues. CDR3 bases: TGTGCCAGCAGCCGTGGGACAGGGGGCGCATGGGAGACCCAGTACTTC. Amino acid sequence: CASSRGTGGAWETQYF.

This clone was seen only a few times. The J gene is TRBJ1-2, the V gene TRBV7-2; no firm D call. The CDR3 runs to 14 residues. Germline V gene sequence: CDR1 SGHTA, CDR2 FQGNSA. V dropped 1 base and J dropped 4 bases, with 10 bases sitting between them. DNA for the CDR3: TGTGCCAGCAGCTTAGGGGAACGGCTCTATGGCTACACCTTC. Translated, it gives CASSLGERLYGYTF.

The chain is built from TRBV19 and TRBJ1-1; D remains unclear. Deletions cut 1 base from V and 4 bases from J, with 10 bases between. The CDR3 consists of 14 residues. Germline assignment: CDR1 LNHDA and CDR2 SQIVND (reference sequence). CDR3 region: CASSIVSETTEAFF. DNA of the CDR3: TGTGCCAGTAGTATAGTATCCGAGACCACTGAAGCTTTCTTT.